This is a list of T cell receptor beta chains from one sample in a study of cytomegalovirus exposure and HLA in healthy donors. Clones were sequenced by immunoSEQ multiplex PCR, and TCRdb holds only the in-frame ones, with some missing. This table holds some 150,000 clones, approximately 80% found once. The specimen was PBMCs. The receptors here all came from a man aged 25-40 years in good health and CMV-seronegative. Both conserved end residues are part of each CDR3. A D gene is named only where the DNA matches it firmly. The listing skips clone size in some rows; elsewhere it reads once, few, many or a size class.

v_call	clone_size	j_call	d_call	cdr3_aa	cdr3_nt
TRBV18	-	TRBJ1-5	-	CASSPSGLHQPQHF	TGTGCCAGCTCACCAAGCGGACTACATCAGCCCCAGCATTTT
TRBV27	-	TRBJ1-2	TRBD1	CASSLSWTGLNGYTF	TGTGCCAGCAGTTTATCCTGGACAGGGTTGAATGGCTACACCTTC
TRBV5-4	-	TRBJ1-2	TRBD1	CASSSGTGGAGGYTF	TGTGCCAGCAGCTCCGGGACAGGGGGGGCCGGGGGCTACACCTTC
TRBV5-4	-	TRBJ2-7	TRBD1	CASSLEGMPDTGEYF	TGTGCCAGCAGCTTGGAGGGTATGCCTGATACAGGGGAGTACTTC
TRBV9	once	TRBJ2-5	TRBD2	CASSVRAGGETQYF	TGTGCCAGCAGCGTACGGGCGGGGGGGGAGACCCAGTACTTC
TRBV15	-	TRBJ1-5	-	CATSRDDMDKEHF	TGTGCCACCAGCAGAGATGATATGGACAAGGAGCATTTT
TRBV2	-	TRBJ2-7	TRBD1	CASRERTGLSYEQYF	TGTGCCAGCAGGGAGAGGACAGGGCTCTCCTACGAGCAGTACTTC
TRBV11-2	-	TRBJ2-7	TRBD1	CASSQIKDRGHKGEQYF	TGTGCCAGCAGCCAAATTAAGGACAGGGGGCATAAGGGCGAGCAGTACTTC
TRBV30	-	TRBJ2-2	-	CAWSWAGSNTGELFF	TGTGCCTGGAGTTGGGCAGGATCGAACACCGGGGAGCTGTTTTTT
TRBV30	-	TRBJ1-1	TRBD1	CAWLGTGYTEAFF	TGTGCCTGGCTTGGGACAGGTTACACTGAAGCTTTCTTT
TRBV7-3	-	TRBJ2-1	TRBD1	CASSLTVTGSYDEQFF	TGTGCCAGCAGCTTAACGGTGACAGGGAGTTACGATGAGCAGTTCTTC
TRBV7-8	-	TRBJ1-5	-	CASSQPGGLSNQPQHF	TGTGCCAGCAGCCAACCGGGGGGCCTCAGCAATCAGCCCCAGCATTTT
TRBV10-3	once	TRBJ2-1	-	CAITKAELYNEQFF	TGTGCCATCACCAAAGCGGAACTATACAATGAGCAGTTCTTC
TRBV13	-	TRBJ2-1	TRBD2	CASSLGLGLDNNEQFF	TGTGCCAGCAGCTTAGGCCTGGGACTAGATAATAATGAGCAGTTCTTC
TRBV13	once	TRBJ1-2	TRBD1	CASSLGTAPYSYGYTF	TGTGCCAGCAGCTTGGGGACAGCTCCGTACTCGTATGGCTACACCTTC
TRBV7-9	-	TRBJ1-2	TRBD1	CASSLDRGAEYRYGYTF	TGTGCCAGCAGCTTAGACAGGGGGGCTGAGTACCGCTATGGCTACACCTTC
TRBV27	-	TRBJ1-6	TRBD1	CASSLSGQTTNSPLHF	TGTGCCAGCAGTTTATCGGGACAGACAACTAATTCACCCCTCCACTTT
TRBV4-1	-	TRBJ1-2	TRBD1	CASSQDDRDGYTF	TGCGCCAGCAGCCAAGATGACAGGGACGGCTACACCTTC
TRBV27	-	TRBJ1-5	-	CASRDPGGQPQHF	TGTGCCAGCAGGGACCCGGGAGGTCAGCCCCAGCATTTT
TRBV5-1	-	TRBJ1-1	TRBD1	CASSLAGQGWTEAFF	TGCGCCAGCAGCTTGGCGGGACAGGGTTGGACTGAAGCTTTCTTT
TRBV5-1	-	TRBJ2-1	TRBD2	CASSSLADSYNEQFF	TGCGCCAGCAGCTCGCTAGCGGACTCCTACAATGAGCAGTTCTTC
TRBV19	few	TRBJ2-7	-	CASSLTGRTYEQYF	TGTGCCAGTAGCCTAACAGGAAGAACCTACGAGCAGTACTTC
TRBV28	once	TRBJ1-2	-	CASSLELYGYTF	TGTGCCAGCAGTTTGGAGCTTTATGGCTACACCTTC
TRBV27	-	TRBJ1-1	-	CASRLDQGSPEAFF	TGTGCCAGCAGACTCGACCAGGGAAGTCCTGAAGCTTTCTTT
TRBV7-9	-	TRBJ2-5	-	CASSPGAAQETQYF	TGTGCCAGCAGCCCAGGGGCCGCGCAAGAGACCCAGTACTTC
TRBV30	-	TRBJ2-7	TRBD1	CACLRDSPYEQYF	TGTGCCTGCCTTAGGGACAGCCCCTACGAGCAGTACTTC
TRBV30	few	TRBJ1-1	-	CAWSVRTRVAEAFF	TGTGCCTGGAGTGTAAGAACTCGAGTGGCTGAAGCTTTCTTT
TRBV19	-	TRBJ2-1	TRBD2	CASHPGRLAGANLIRNEQFF	TGTGCCAGCCACCCCGGCCGGCTAGCGGGAGCCAACCTGATCCGGAATGAGCAGTTCTTC
TRBV19	-	TRBJ2-5	TRBD1	CASSLRQGRETQYF	TGTGCCAGTAGTCTACGACAGGGAAGAGAGACCCAGTACTTC
TRBV19	-	TRBJ2-2	TRBD2	CASSTRRIAGGQSGELFF	TGTGCCAGTAGTACCCGCCGGATAGCGGGAGGGCAATCCGGGGAGCTGTTTTTT
TRBV7-6	-	TRBJ1-5	-	CASSPTQGSGPQHF	TGTGCCAGCAGCCCTACGCAGGGGAGTGGACCCCAGCATTTT
TRBV15	-	TRBJ1-3	TRBD1	CATGTGGFGNTIYF	TGTGCCACCGGGACAGGGGGCTTTGGAAACACCATATATTTT
TRBV29-1	-	TRBJ1-2	-	CSAPGILNYGYTF	TGCAGCGCACCCGGGATTCTCAACTATGGCTACACCTTC
TRBV6-5	-	TRBJ2-7	TRBD1	CASSYSSTGSQYEQYF	TGTGCCAGCAGTTACAGTTCGACAGGGAGTCAATACGAGCAGTACTTC
TRBV29-1	once	TRBJ2-7	TRBD1	CSAAGQGLSEQYF	TGCAGCGCGGCGGGACAGGGATTGAGTGAGCAGTACTTC
TRBV11-3	-	TRBJ1-1	-	CASSLGGPNTEAFF	TGTGCCAGCAGCTTAGGGGGGCCGAACACTGAAGCTTTCTTT
TRBV9	-	TRBJ2-1	-	CASSRSHNEQFF	TGTGCCAGCAGTCGCAGTCACAATGAGCAGTTCTTC
TRBV2	few	TRBJ2-5	-	CASRGALGETQYF	TGTGCCAGCAGGGGGGCCCTAGGGGAGACCCAGTACTTC
TRBV28	-	TRBJ1-1	-	CASSFTTEETGHTEAFF	TGTGCCAGCAGTTTCACAACCGAAGAAACAGGGCACACTGAAGCTTTCTTT
TRBV28	-	TRBJ1-1	TRBD1	CASSLGQGGPIEAFF	TGTGCCAGCAGTTTAGGACAGGGTGGACCCATTGAAGCTTTCTTT
TRBV20-1	-	TRBJ2-1	-	CSHFNYNEQFF	TGCAGCCACTTTAACTACAATGAGCAGTTCTTC
TRBV5-4	-	TRBJ2-7	-	CASSLAGDFSYEQYF	TGTGCCAGCAGCTTGGCCGGAGATTTCTCCTACGAGCAGTACTTC
TRBV6-5	-	TRBJ2-3	-	CASLTDTQYF	TGTGCCAGTCTAACAGATACGCAGTATTTT
TRBV27	-	TRBJ2-7	TRBD2	CASSSLAGVLNEQYF	TGTGCCAGCAGTTCCCTAGCGGGAGTATTAAACGAGCAGTACTTC
TRBV21-1	few	TRBJ2-1	-	CASRVREGDNEQFF	TGTGCCAGTAGGGTGCGGGAAGGGGACAATGAGCAGTTCTTC
TRBV13	-	TRBJ2-1	TRBD2	CASSLTGTSGGQFF	TGTGCCAGCAGCCTCACCGGGACTAGCGGGGGACAGTTCTTC
TRBV9	-	TRBJ2-1	TRBD1	CASSVKGTGTYNEQFF	TGTGCCAGCAGCGTGAAAGGGACAGGGACCTACAATGAGCAGTTCTTC